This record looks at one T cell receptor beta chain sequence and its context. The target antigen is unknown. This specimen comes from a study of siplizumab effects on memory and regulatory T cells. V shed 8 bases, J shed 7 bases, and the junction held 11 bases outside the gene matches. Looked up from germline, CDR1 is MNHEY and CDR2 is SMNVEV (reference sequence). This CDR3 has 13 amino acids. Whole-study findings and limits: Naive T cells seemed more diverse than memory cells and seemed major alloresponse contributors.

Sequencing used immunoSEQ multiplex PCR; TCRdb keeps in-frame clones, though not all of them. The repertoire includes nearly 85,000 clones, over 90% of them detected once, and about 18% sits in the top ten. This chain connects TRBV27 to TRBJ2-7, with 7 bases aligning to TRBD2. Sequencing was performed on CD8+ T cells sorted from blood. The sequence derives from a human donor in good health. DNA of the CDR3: TGTGCCAGCCTACCTCTGGGGGGGGTTGAGCAGTACTTC. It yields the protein CASLPLGGVEQYF.